Below, 8 T cell receptor beta chains from the same sample are listed, as sequenced in a study of cytomegalovirus exposure and HLA in healthy donors. The PCR had 60 Vbeta and 13 Jbeta primers. Generated by immunoSEQ multiplex PCR, the TCRdb table keeps only in-frame clones and is missing some. Counted here are about 160,000 clones, around 76% occurring once; the ten biggest clones make up 6% to 7.5%. Sequenced material: PBMCs. The receptors stem from a man aged 35 to 55 in good health and CMV-seropositive.

The chain recombines TRBV5-4 with TRBJ1-2, with TRBD1 identical over 8 bases. Germline CDR1 SGHNT, CDR2 YYREEE (reference sequence). V lost 4 bases to trimming and J lost 1 base; unmatched junction nucleotides: 3. This CDR3 has 14 amino acids. In nucleotides, the CDR3 is TGTGCCAGCAGCCTCGGACAGGGTAACTATGGCTACACCTTC. This encodes CASSLGQGNYGYTF.

This clone appeared a few times. This chain connects TRBV2 to TRBJ2-5; D might be TRBD2 (5 bases). V was pared by 6 bases and J by 3 bases, with 11 bases between. Germline V gene data show CDR1 as SNHLY and CDR2 as FYNNEI. The CDR3 sequence is 13 residues long. In DNA, the CDR3 is TGTGCCAGCAGGGTTACTAGGGAAGAGACCCAGTACTTC. This gives the protein CASRVTREETQYF. Together with reference TRBV2 and TRBJ2-5, the CDR3 gives the full variable domain: EPEVTQTPSHQVTQMGQEVILRCVPISNHLYFYWYRQILGQKVEFLVSFYNNEISEKSEIFDDQFSVERPDGSNFTLKIRSTKLEDSAMYFCASRVTREETQYFGPGTRLLVL.

The chain couples TRBV7-3 to TRBJ1-5; D ambiguous. This CDR3 contains 15 residues. Germline V gives CDR1 SGHTA, CDR2 FQGTGA. The V end was cut by 1 base, the J end by 0 bases, with 7 bases between. CDR3 in amino acids: CASSLKGDSNQPQHF. CDR3 coding DNA: TGTGCCAGCAGCTTAAAAGGAGATAGCAATCAGCCCCAGCATTTT. Full variable domain (outside the CDR3, taken from reference TRBV7-3 and TRBJ1-5): GAGVSQTPSNKVTEKGKYVELRCDPISGHTALYWYRQSLGQGPEFLIYFQGTGAADDSGLPNDRFFAVRPEGSVSTLKIQRTERGDSAVYLCASSLKGDSNQPQHFGDGTRLSIL.

This clone was recorded a few times. In nucleotides, the CDR3 is TGTGCCAGCAGTTTCACAGGGAATGAGCAGTTCTTC. Its protein product is CASSFTGNEQFF. The V gene is TRBV6-5, the J gene TRBJ2-1, with TRBD1 as a possible D gene (6 bases). This CDR3 is 12 amino acids long. Germline CDR1 MNHEY, CDR2 SVGAGI. The V and J ends lost 4 bases and 7 bases respectively, with 8 bases between them.

The rearrangement joins TRBV4-2 to TRBJ2-5; 7 bases line up with TRBD2. The CDR3 length is 15 residues. The trim removed 4 bases at V and 1 base at J, leaving 6 bases unmatched. CDR1 and CDR2 (germline): LGHNA, YNFKEQ. The CDR3 region has the DNA TGTGCCAGCAGCCTTCTCGGGGGGAGCCAAGAGACCCAGTACTTC. Translated: CASSLLGGSQETQYF.

This clone has only a few counts. Possible read error: a much larger clone is one base away. Other DNA sequences in the same sample also yield this CDR3. V and J are TRBV6-5 and TRBJ1-6; D call uncertain. Germline V gene sequence: CDR1 MNHEY, CDR2 SVGAGI. Trimming removed 0 bases from V and 7 bases from J, with 10 bases in between. The CDR3 has 15 amino acids. The CDR3, as DNA: TGTGCCAGCAGTTACTCCACTGTACAGAATTCACCCCTCCACTTT. The encoded protein is CASSYSTVQNSPLHF.

The table lists this clone with a few counts. The chain joins TRBV30 to TRBJ1-1; the match to TRBD1 covers 7 bases. The CDR3 runs to 13 residues. Germline lookup yields CDR1 GTSNPN and CDR2 SVGIG (reference sequence). V was clipped by 3 bases and J by 6 bases; unmatched bases: 7. The CDR3 region has the DNA TGTGCCTGGAGGACAGACAGGGTCGCTGAAGCTTTCTTT. It translates to CAWRTDRVAEAFF.

The genes are TRBV9 and TRBJ2-1, with D perhaps matching TRBD2 (5 bases). Germline V gene lookup returns CDR1 SGDLS and CDR2 YYNGEE. CDR3 length: 16 residues. Trimming removed 2 bases at V and 0 bases at J, with 12 bases between. The DNA of the CDR3 is TGTGCCAGCAGCGTGGACTCCTTCTCCTCCTACAATGAGCAGTTCTTC. Translation: CASSVDSFSSYNEQFF.